This T cell receptor beta chain derives from a study of blood T cell repertoires in COVID-19. Study-wide context: Specimens from acute and convalescent COVID-19 originated in the United States, Italy and Spain.

Original analysis: Cell counts per sample came from amplifying reference gene primers. Profiled with immunoSEQ multiplex PCR; TCRdb holds only in-frame clones, not every one. V and J calls and clone size are copied from that table; D and trimming were computed from the DNA. This table holds about 320,000 clones, roughly 88% found once. Followed longitudinally, the Seattle patients had been enrolled during active infection. Germline trimming cut 3 bases from V and 3 bases from J; bases unmatched to any gene: 5. In germline, CDR1 is SGDLS, CDR2 YYNGEE. The CDR3 length is 16 residues. In its sample, this clone was seen once.

The specimen sequenced was peripheral blood. The receptor comes from a woman aged 25 to 39 with COVID-19, enrolled during active disease. V is TRBV9 and J is TRBJ2-3, with TRBD2 matching 12 bases. This chain's CDR3 is CASSAIGLAGTDTQYF. The CDR3, as DNA: TGTGCCAGCAGCGCGATTGGACTAGCGGGGACAGATACGCAGTATTTT.